This T cell receptor (beta chain) originates from a study of cytomegalovirus exposure and HLA in healthy donors (dated by TCRdb to between 2016 and 2019). As for the study more broadly: In an earlier analysis of 450 to 750 of the donors, 250 to 350 Gb of sequence data and some 100 million unique TCR beta sequences from roughly 180 million T cells were reported. Roughly 300 gigabases of sequencing data and around 80 million unique TCR sequences made up an early release that covered approximately 650 HLA-typed donors. Of the approximately 400 genotyped donors, 75% to 85% were placed in the genetic ancestry cluster associated with self-reported Caucasian donors. The study aimed to test whether signatures of past pathogen exposure could be identified by cataloging public T cell receptors. The study used immunosequencing to profile the T cell repertoires of 666 subjects and linked those repertoires to cytomegalovirus serostatus. A separate validation cohort of roughly 120 different subjects was used in addition to the approximately 640-subject first cohort. The study combined high-throughput TCR immunosequencing, statistical association of individual TCRs with disease status, and machine learning to predict cytomegalovirus infection status. To study patterns of TCR occurrence, a later analysis re-analyzed previously published TCR beta repertoires from several hundred donors and added high-resolution HLA genotyping. Rather than drawing on any new phenotypic data, the later analysis identified candidate immune exposures from TCR beta sequences and the way those sequences occurred across donors. In an earlier analysis of about 590 of the donors, high-throughput TCR beta sequencing was used to judge whether each TCR beta V gene segment behaved as functional or pseudogenic. Donor age, sex, ethnicity and CMV serostatus were collected together with the repertoire data. Genome-wide SNP genotypes for about three fifths of the 666 donors were used in a later genetic analysis, which treated that subset as a discovery cohort. All discovery cohort repertoires had been generated on a single sequencing platform. HLA typing included class I and class II loci at four-digit resolution. The number of donors typed differed by locus, with 629-630 for A, B, C, DRB1 and DQB1, more than 500 for DQA1, about 610 for DPA1, and around 450 for DPB1. A few DR-DQ haplotypes were treated as single units for association and clustering because of strong linkage in the cohort. Among several hundred genotyped donors of the cohort, an average of around 250,000 unique TCR beta nucleotide sequences was sequenced per donor, of which about 20% were non-productive.

Trimming removed 5 bases from V and 1 base from J, leaving 12 bases between the germline ends. For CDR1 and CDR2, the germline V gene lists MNHEY and SVGAGI. From the cysteine through the phenylalanine, the CDR3 covers 14 amino acids. The DNA shown is the 42-base CDR3, in frame from base 1. In total, just over 650 healthy bone marrow donors made up the cohort. At the time of sampling, every cohort member was nominally healthy, though immune exposures that went unrecorded were likely present. The donor tested CMV seropositive and was one of the 289 seropositive cohort members. Every donor gave a peripheral blood sample, and the peripheral blood mononuclear cells from that sample were used for TCR beta sequencing. The Qiagen DNeasy Blood Extraction Kit was used to extract genomic DNA from the blood cell samples. General findings and caveats noted by the study authors: According to a later analysis, most CMV-associated TCR beta chains appeared to be HLA-restricted, and the HLA associations seemed to be driven largely by CMV exposure. In a later analysis, HLA-associated TCR beta chains showed more clonal expansion and lower generation probabilities than non-associated chains that were equally common. The cohort was sequenced for TCR beta chains only, and without alpha or paired-chain data the features that could be detected were limited. Most TCR sequences were seen in very few donors, while some public TCRs were found in many individuals. Because the 87-base-pair reads could not distinguish some IMGT-functional V segments, including TRBV6-2 and TRBV6-3, those segments were excluded. Strong co-occurrence of HLA alleles, especially DR and DQ, made assigning TCR associations to individual alleles difficult. Because HLA typing was unavailable for some donors at each locus, only the typed subset was used in association tests. According to the authors, the approach could potentially be generalized to other disease states and immunological phenotypes. Because counts were too low, around 18 rarely observed V segments, including chromosome 9 orphons, were left out of the earlier analysis of a few hundred of the donors. A cluster of highly shared sequence variants was judged likely to be a technical artifact of the sequencing pipeline. Roughly uniform sequencing depth across donors was assumed in presence/absence analyses, although this assumption may not hold. Broadly in line with IMGT annotations, most TCR beta V segments showed up in productive rearrangements about 87% or about 30% of the time in an earlier analysis of approximately 600 of the donors. A further reported finding was that TCR beta sequences accurately predicted the HLA-A and HLA-B alleles for most subjects in the first cohort. According to a later genetic analysis, donors in an Asian-associated ancestry cluster had fewer N-insertions in productive TCRs than the roughly 670-donor mean. Cytomegalovirus status was reported to be diagnosed by the classifier with high specificity and sensitivity in both the original and validation cohorts. A later genetic analysis associated a missense DCLRE1C variant with V-gene and J-gene trimming of TCR beta chains, and an independent cohort replicated the association. In a later analysis, the rate of TCR association differed among HLA loci, with DRB1 alleles having the most associated TCRs and HLA-C alleles having the fewest. Correlated functional status among segregating V segments might be attributable to linkage disequilibrium, but an unknown experimental factor could not be ruled out. Several of the top co-occurrence clusters appeared to be linked to parvovirus B19, influenza, CMV and Epstein-Barr virus, according to a later analysis. For the cohort, immune exposure information was limited to CMV serostatus. In a later analysis, some 17,000 TCR beta sequences were associated with specific HLA alleles at a false discovery rate of 0.05. In vitro tests confirmed that a few of the cytomegalovirus-associated TCR beta chains recognize cytomegalovirus antigens. A total of roughly 160 TCR beta chains were listed by the study as associated with cytomegalovirus.

Library preparation employed the immunoSEQ multiplex PCR assay. A mixture of 60 forward primers for TCR Vbeta segments and 13 reverse primers for TCR Jbeta segments was used in the multiplex PCR. The CDR3 region of rearranged TCR beta genes was amplified from genomic DNA with a multiplex PCR assay. The Illumina HiSeq System was used to sequence the amplified TCR beta libraries as 87-base-pair reads. The published analysis was carried out like this. A later analysis tallied roughly 80 million unique TCR beta chains across the 666 repertoires, and around 9.9 million of those chains were shared by two or more donors. Raw reads were error-corrected and collapsed into unique sequences by a nearest-neighbor algorithm in which closely related sequences were merged to remove PCR and sequencing errors. V, D and J gene segments were assigned by aligning CDR3 sequences to IMGT reference sequences. Each retained sequence needed at least a six-nucleotide match to both a V gene segment and a J gene segment. Rearrangements were called productive when the CDR3 lacked stop codons and stayed in frame with V and J; all others were non-productive. CDR3 was defined by IMGT convention, running from the second conserved V-encoded cysteine to the conserved J-encoded phenylalanine. The earlier analysis of about 570 of the donors excluded any sequence lacking an unambiguous match to a single V gene segment. An earlier analysis of almost 600 of the donors classified V segments as functional when productive rearrangements were above 56.7% and as segregating when the standard deviation between donors was above 5%. A statistical classification framework was developed to diagnose cytomegalovirus status using the catalog of TCR beta chain sequences. In a later analysis, TCR nucleotide sequences were compared against IMGT/GENE-DB human TR gene sequences so that V and J genes could be assigned. In a later analysis, CDR3 sequences and most-parsimonious VDJ recombination scenarios were assigned using the TCRdist pipeline. In a later analysis, every TCR beta chain was defined by the combination of its CDR3 amino acid sequence and its V-gene family, and reads without a unique V-gene family were dropped. In a later analysis, 450 to 600 highly shared, low-generation-probability nucleotide sequences were removed to address suspected cross-contamination and a sequencing artifact. In a later analysis, a clonal expansion index for each public chain was calculated from normalized within-repertoire ranks of inferred template counts. In a later analysis, generation probabilities were computed using a VDJ recombination model fitted to out-of-frame rearrangements, and the results were checked against IGoR. A later analysis scored TCR-TCR, TCR-HLA and TCR-CMV co-occurrence with hypergeometric tests, applying a repertoire-size bias correction to TCR pairs. To estimate false discovery rates, a later analysis permuted the HLA or CMV assignments 20 times. In a later analysis, co-occurring TCRs were grouped using DBSCAN, and TCRdist sequence similarity was added for clustering within HLA-allele-positive subsets. Repertoires with fewer than 30,000 or more than 120,000 public chains, plus five repertoires with anomalous nucleotide sharing, were excluded from co-occurrence clustering. In TCRdb, the immuneACCESS table is reduced to in-frame sequences with V and J assigned. These tables do not hold every clone; where another copy was compared, an unresolved V gene accounts for under half, and the others remain unexplained. V and J calls and clone size are copied from that table; D and trimming were computed from the DNA. Here the sample has 150,000 or so clones; roughly 79% occur a single time. The ten top clones hold around 0.97% of the sample.

As regards this clone: Its cognate antigen has yet to be identified. No base quality values were provided; no much bigger clone lies one nucleotide off.

The receptor chain draws on TRBV6-5 and TRBJ2-7; the best D guess is TRBD1, with 6 bases matching. This clonotype originated in a woman aged 45-65 years in good health and CMV-seropositive. The sample was PBMCs. The sequence in DNA is TGTGCCAGCAGTCCCGGGACACCATCCTACGAGCAGTACTTC. Its amino acids are CASSPGTPSYEQYF.